The 9 T cell receptor beta chains reported below all come from one sample, sequenced in a study of blood T cells in healthy people across ages. The authors ran a second PCR of about 7 to 11 cycles using a sample-barcoded 5' primer and a J-beta primer mix. Via MiXCR, TCRdb re-called the 5' RACE reads, giving one row per CDR3 protein. The sample shows approximately 1.5 million distinct CDR3 sequences, roughly 32% of them seen only once. Source material: blood. The receptors originated from a woman in her thirties in good health.

The V gene is TRBV7-2, the J gene TRBJ2-7; the D is unclear. The DNA end lines up better with TRBJ2-4; the J call may be wrong. There are 11 residues in the CDR3. CDR1 is SGHTA, CDR2 FQGNSA, per germline. The CDR3 DNA reads as TGTGCCAGCACCCGAAGGGACATTCAGTACTTC. Its translation: CASTRRDIQYF.

This clonotype was seen a single time. The chain couples TRBV27 to TRBJ1-1; tentative D call: TRBD1 (5 bases). Trimming removed 7 bases from V and 3 bases from J, with 15 bases in between. The CDR3 sequence is 14 residues long. Looked up from germline, CDR1 is MNHEY and CDR2 is SMNVEV (reference sequence). The CDR3 protein is CASIREGRYTEAFF. CDR3 bases: TGTGCCAGCATTCGTGAGGGGAGGTACACTGAAGCTTTCTTT.

This clonotype turned up a few times. The rearrangement links TRBV7-2 to TRBJ1-4; maybe TRBD1 (6 bases). The CDR3 length is 15 residues. Trimming removed 5 bases from V and 7 bases from J, with 17 bases in between. CDR1 and CDR2 (germline): SGHTA, FQGNSA. The CDR3 here is CASSLALGGGEKLFF. For the CDR3, the DNA is TGTGCCAGCAGCCTCGCCCTTGGAGGGGGTGAAAAACTGTTTTTT.

This clonotype was detected ten times or more. The V gene is TRBV20-1, the J gene TRBJ2-1; D unresolved. Trimming removed 3 bases from V and 6 bases from J, with 9 bases in between. From germline, CDR1 is DFQATT and CDR2 SNEGSKA (reference sequence). This CDR3 has 12 residues. For the CDR3, the DNA is TGCAGTGCTAGGAGACCCTCCAATGAGCAGTTCTTC. Its protein product is CSARRPSNEQFF.

This clonotype was counted between two and nine times. The CDR3 region has the DNA TGTGCCAGCCATCACCGACAGGGGGCAAAGTACTTC. Protein product: CASHHRQGAKYF. The V and J genes are TRBV2 and TRBJ2-5; 10 bases match TRBD1. Germline V gives CDR1 SNHLY, CDR2 FYNNEI. The ends lost 8 bases at V and 12 bases at J; junction bases unmatched: 9. The CDR3 length is 12 residues.

This clonotype was observed at least ten times. J is TRBJ2-1 and V is TRBV6-1; 7 positions match TRBD2. Germline loops: CDR1 MNHNS, CDR2 SASEGT. The CDR3 is made up of 14 amino acids. V lost 6 bases and J lost 6; bases outside the gene matches: 8. The DNA of the CDR3 is TGTGCCAGCAGGGGGAGGGAGGCTCGCAATGAGCAGTTCTTC. It is translated as CASRGREARNEQFF.

In this sample, this clonotype turned up many times. The V gene is TRBV20-1, the J gene TRBJ2-1; TRBD2 agrees at 9 bases. Losses at the gene ends were 4 bases for V and 8 bases for J; bases not matched to a gene: 12. This CDR3 has 15 residues. Germline-derived CDR1 and CDR2 are DFQATT and SNEGSKA (reference sequence). The CDR3: CSATTGTSHFDEQFF. DNA for the CDR3: TGCAGTGCTACCACCGGGACTAGCCACTTCGATGAGCAGTTCTTC.

V usage is TRBV28 and J usage is TRBJ1-1; TRBD1 matches at 8 bases. Germline trimming cut 5 bases from V and 5 bases from J; bases unmatched to any gene: 10. Germline CDR1 and CDR2: MDHEN and SYDVKM. This CDR3 is built from 15 residues. The CDR3 nucleotides are TGTGCCAGCAGTCCCCGGACAGGGCAGAGGACTGAAGCTTTCTTT. Its translation: CASSPRTGQRTEAFF.

With regard to this clonotype: At one boundary the junction diverges from the germline segment, which might be a read error. This chain joins TRBV20-1 and TRBJ2-1; 11 bases map to TRBD2. This CDR3 is 18 amino acids long. Germline V CDR1 and CDR2: DFQATT, SNEGSKA (reference sequence). The CDR3 DNA sequence: TGCAGTGCCAGAGATTCAGAACTAGCGGGAGTCTCGTACAATGAGCAGTTCTTC. This translates into CSARDSELAGVSYNEQFF.